This TCR beta chain was sequenced for a study of cytomegalovirus exposure and HLA in healthy donors. Study-level background: Samples from HLA-typed donors yielded approximately 80 million unique TCRs in an early data release.

Findings of the study overall: The investigators catalogued 150 to 200 TCR beta chains as cytomegalovirus-associated.

This CDR3 has 17 residues. V trimming: 0 bases; J trimming: 1 base; junction bases outside the gene matches: 8. Germline V gene sequence: CDR1 SGHRS, CDR2 YFSETQ. PCR amplification relied on 60 Vbeta primers (plus 13 Jbeta primers). Repertoires were generated with immunoSEQ multiplex PCR, while TCRdb's copy carries only in-frame clones and drops some. This sample carries more than 100,000 clones, less than 90% of them seen once, and the ten largest clones take approximately 0.24%. About this clone itself: No antigen is known for it.

Sequencing was done on a sample of PBMCs. The rearrangement joins TRBV5-1 to TRBJ1-1; 8 nucleotides match TRBD1. This receptor was obtained from a man aged 45-65 years in good health and CMV-seronegative. CDR3 sequence reads: CASSLEVQGAGNTEAFF. In DNA, the CDR3 is TGCGCCAGCAGCTTGGAGGTGCAGGGGGCTGGGAACACTGAAGCTTTCTTT.